This TCR beta chain stems from a study of cytomegalovirus exposure and HLA in healthy donors. The wider study: Researchers found that just over 80% of a few hundred genotyped donors fell within the Caucasian-associated ancestry cluster. Study observations and caveats: Later analysis placed DRB1 highest and HLA-C lowest in TCR association rates, which differed by HLA locus. Per published accounts, TCR beta sequences correctly predicted the HLA-A and HLA-B alleles of most subjects. Specificity of a few CMV-associated chains for CMV antigens was verified in vitro.

PCR was performed using 60 Vbeta and 13 Jbeta primers. The repertoire was sequenced with immunoSEQ multiplex PCR; TCRdb's copy has only in-frame clones and lacks some. The sample lists approximately 120,000 clones; about 81% were seen once. V lost 0 bases to trimming and J lost 4 bases, with 12 bases between them. The CDR3 totals 15 residues. Per the germline V gene, CDR1 is LNHDA and CDR2 is SQIVND (reference sequence). A note on this clone: Its antigen is as yet unknown.

The chain combines TRBV19 with TRBJ1-2, with D uncertain. The clonotype comes from a woman aged 25 to 45 in good health and CMV-seronegative. Sequencing used PBMCs. This CDR3 reads CASSIDMRQTYGYTF. The CDR3 region has the DNA TGTGCCAGTAGTATAGATATGAGGCAGACCTATGGCTACACCTTC.